This T cell receptor beta chain emerged from a study of CD8 T cells in ankylosing spondylitis. Study-wide results and caveats: Reportedly, matched ankylosing spondylitis synovial fluid was significantly enriched for disease-linked clones. Disease-linked clones proved CD8+ and comparatively uncommon in peripheral blood. Ankylosing spondylitis blood seemed to carry a telltale TCR beta motif made of seven or eight highly homologous variants.

Germline CDR1 DFQATT, CDR2 SNEGSKA (reference sequence). V was clipped by 6 bases and J by 0 bases; unmatched bases: 4. The CDR3 is 13 amino acids. As the method for making TCR beta libraries, quantitative 5'-RACE with molecular barcodes was used. One entry per CDR3 protein results from TCRdb running MiXCR on the 5' RACE reads. Of around 150,000 distinct CDR3 sequences in the sample, 7% to 8% were seen once. The sample holds many counts of this clonotype. Its antigen is as yet unknown. The TCR comes from a female donor with ankylosing spondylitis or in good health (not recorded which). The chain employs TRBV20-1 and TRBJ2-7, with 8 nucleotides matching TRBD2. The sequenced material came from blood, either unsorted or a sorted T cell fraction (not recorded which). DNA of the CDR3: TGCAGTGCAACTAGCGGTGACTCCTACGAGCAGTACTTC. It codes for CSATSGDSYEQYF.